The sample holds one count of the clone carrying this TCR beta chain. The data derive from a study of blood T cell repertoires in COVID-19. Across the whole study: Sites in the United States, Italy and Spain provided acute and convalescent COVID-19 samples. The analysed material was cDNA or gDNA that came from T cells, B-cell-depleted T cells, or PBMCs.

CDR3 length: 16 residues. The germline gives CDR1 SNHLY, CDR2 FYNNEI. V was clipped by 7 bases and J by 1 base, with 19 bases between them. Per the original data handling: Reference gene primers were amplified, and this amplification served to estimate nucleated cell counts. Only in-frame clones appear in the TCRdb table, and some are missing; sequencing was by immunoSEQ multiplex PCR. V and J calls and clone size are those listed in that table; D and trimming were worked out from the DNA. This table has some 490,000 clones, 70% to 90% appearing once. The chain has TRBV2 and TRBJ1-1, with no clear D. The sequencing sample was made of peripheral blood. This clonotype was obtained from a human donor in a cohort sampled during active COVID-19. CDR3 nucleotides: TGTGCCAGCACGCGTACTGCGCCCCGGGGGAACACTGAAGCTTTCTTT. Its translation: CASTRTAPRGNTEAFF.